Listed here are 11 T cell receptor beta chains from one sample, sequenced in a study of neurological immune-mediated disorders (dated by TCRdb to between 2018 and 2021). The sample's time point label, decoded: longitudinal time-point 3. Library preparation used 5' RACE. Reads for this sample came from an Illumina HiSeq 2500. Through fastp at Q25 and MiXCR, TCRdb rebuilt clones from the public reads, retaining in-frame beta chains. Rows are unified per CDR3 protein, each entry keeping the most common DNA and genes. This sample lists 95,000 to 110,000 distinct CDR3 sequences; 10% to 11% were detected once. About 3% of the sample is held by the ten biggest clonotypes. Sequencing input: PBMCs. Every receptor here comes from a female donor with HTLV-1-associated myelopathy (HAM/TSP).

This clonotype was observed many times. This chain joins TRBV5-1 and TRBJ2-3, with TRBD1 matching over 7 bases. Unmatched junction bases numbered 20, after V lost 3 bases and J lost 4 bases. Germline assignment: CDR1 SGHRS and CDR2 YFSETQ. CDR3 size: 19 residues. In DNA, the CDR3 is TGCGCCAGCAGCTCCCCTCCCTCCCGACAGGGTAGGATCGCAGATACGCAGTATTTT. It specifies CASSSPPSRQGRIADTQYF.

The CDR3 region has the DNA TGTGCCAGCAGCTTGAGAGGGTATAGCACAGATACGCAGTATTTT. Amino acid sequence: CASSLRGYSTDTQYF. The genes are TRBV5-5 and TRBJ2-3; the D gene is possibly TRBD2 (5 bases). CDR1 is SGHKS and CDR2 is YYEKEE in the germline V gene (reference sequence). Trimming took off 1 base at V and 0 bases at J, with 9 bases between the two ends. The CDR3 runs to 15 residues. The variable domain in full, with the rest retrieved from reference TRBV5-5 and TRBJ2-3, is DAGVTQSPTHLIKTRGQQVTLRCSPISGHKSVSWYQQVLGQGPQFIFQYYEKEERGRGNFPDRFSARQFPNYSSELNVNALLLGDSALYLCASSLRGYSTDTQYFGPGTRLTVL.

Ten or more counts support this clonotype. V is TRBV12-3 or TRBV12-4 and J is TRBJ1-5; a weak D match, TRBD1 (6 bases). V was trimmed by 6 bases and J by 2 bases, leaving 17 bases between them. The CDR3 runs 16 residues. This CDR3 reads CASSFAEGDGNQPQHF. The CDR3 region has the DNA TGTGCCAGCAGCTTCGCCGAGGGGGACGGCAATCAGCCCCAGCATTTT.

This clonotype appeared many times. CDR3 residues: CASSQDGGKGQPQHF. The CDR3 nucleotides read TGTGCCAGCAGCCAAGATGGGGGTAAGGGTCAGCCCCAGCATTTT. The chain uses TRBV3-1 and TRBJ1-5; TRBD1 might be the D (5 bases). The V gene lost 0 bases and the J gene lost 6 bases, with 12 bases spanning the gap. Germline CDR1 and CDR2: LGHDT and YNNKEL (reference sequence). The CDR3 spans 15 residues.

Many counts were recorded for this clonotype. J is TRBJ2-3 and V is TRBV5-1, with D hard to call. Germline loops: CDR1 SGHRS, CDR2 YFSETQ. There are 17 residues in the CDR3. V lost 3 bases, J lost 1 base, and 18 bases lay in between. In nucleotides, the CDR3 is TGCGCCAGCAGCTCCCAAACTGCGGCTCTAGGCACAGATACGCAGTATTTT. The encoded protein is CASSSQTAALGTDTQYF.

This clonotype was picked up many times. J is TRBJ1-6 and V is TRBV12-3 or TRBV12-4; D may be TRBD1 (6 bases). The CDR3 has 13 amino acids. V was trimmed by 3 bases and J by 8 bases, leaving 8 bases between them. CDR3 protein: CASSLGADSPLHF. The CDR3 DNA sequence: TGTGCCAGCAGTTTGGGGGCGGATTCACCCCTCCACTTT.

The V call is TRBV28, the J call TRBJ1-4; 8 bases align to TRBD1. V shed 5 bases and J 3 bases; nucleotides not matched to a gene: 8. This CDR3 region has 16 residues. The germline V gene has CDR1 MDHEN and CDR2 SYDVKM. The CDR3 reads CASSDPGQGSNEKLFF. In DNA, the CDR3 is TGTGCCAGCAGTGACCCCGGACAGGGATCTAATGAAAAACTGTTTTTT.

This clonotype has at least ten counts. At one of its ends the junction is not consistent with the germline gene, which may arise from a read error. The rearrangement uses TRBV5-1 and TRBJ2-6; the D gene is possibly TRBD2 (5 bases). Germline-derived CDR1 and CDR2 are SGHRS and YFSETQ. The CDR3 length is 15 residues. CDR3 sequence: CASSLGSSGANVLTF. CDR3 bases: TGTGCCAGCAGCTTAGGGAGCTCTGGGGCCAACGTCCTGACTTTC.

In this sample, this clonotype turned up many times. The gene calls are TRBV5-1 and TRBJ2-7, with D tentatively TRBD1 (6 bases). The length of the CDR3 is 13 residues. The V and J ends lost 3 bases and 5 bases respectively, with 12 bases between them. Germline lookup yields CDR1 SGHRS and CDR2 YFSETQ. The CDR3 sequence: CASSSRGDNEQYF. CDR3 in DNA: TGCGCCAGCAGCTCGCGAGGGGACAACGAGCAGTACTTC.

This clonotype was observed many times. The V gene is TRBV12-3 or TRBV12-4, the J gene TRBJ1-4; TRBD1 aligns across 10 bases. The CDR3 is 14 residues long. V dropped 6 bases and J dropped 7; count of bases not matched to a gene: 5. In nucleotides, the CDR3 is TGTGCCAGCAGGGACGGGACAGGGGTTGAAAAACTGTTTTTT. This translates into CASRDGTGVEKLFF.

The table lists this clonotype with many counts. CDR3 amino acids: CASAWGQGRRGELFF. The CDR3 DNA reads as TGCGCCAGCGCTTGGGGACAGGGGAGGAGGGGGGAGCTGTTTTTT. This rearrangement joins TRBV4-1 to TRBJ2-2; TRBD1 aligns across 10 bases. V dropped 8 bases and J dropped 8; count of bases not matched to a gene: 11. The CDR3 runs to 15 residues. The germline CDR1 and CDR2 sequences are MGHRA and YSYEKL.